A selection of T cell receptor beta chains follows, all from one sample in a study of response to subunit inactivated influenza vaccine. TCRdb independently ran MiXCR on the RT-PCR reads; one entry per CDR3 protein. The table lists under 800,000 distinct CDR3 sequences, approximately 15% of them singletons. The specimen comprised PBMCs from blood, sampled 14 to 15 days before vaccination. The receptors derive from a man aged 45-60 years who received an inactivated influenza vaccine. The CDR3 runs from the conserved cysteine through the conserved F or W. A D gene is named only where the DNA matches it firmly. Some rows have no size entry. The others give once, few or many, or a class for an expanded clone.

d_call	clone_size	v_call	j_call	cdr3_nt	cdr3_aa
TRBD2	NA	TRBV7-2	TRBJ2-3	TGTGCCAGCAGAACCGGGACTAGCGGGGGCACAGATACGCAGTATTTT	CASRTGTSGGTDTQYF
NA	few	TRBV4-3	TRBJ1-6	TGCGCCAGCAGCCAAACAGCTGCCGGGTCACCCCTCCACTTT	CASSQTAAGSPLHF
NA	NA	TRBV6-1	TRBJ2-4	TGTGCCAGCAGTCCCGGAGGAGCGGCCAAAAACATTCAGTACTTC	CASSPGGAAKNIQYF
NA	NA	TRBV6-1	TRBJ2-3	TGTGCCAGCAGTGGCTACAGGGGCACAGATACGCAGTATTTT	CASSGYRGTDTQYF
NA	few	TRBV20-1	TRBJ2-1	TGCAGTGCTAGAGATTTGGGGGATCTACACAATGAGCAGTTCTTC	CSARDLGDLHNEQFF
NA	NA	TRBV6-2/TRBV6-3	TRBJ2-7	TGTGCCAGCAGCCGCGGGGGACACTCCTACGAGCAGTACTTC	CASSRGGHSYEQYF
NA	few	TRBV12-3/TRBV12-4	TRBJ1-5	TGTGCCAGCAGTCCACCGGGGGGAGGGGAGTATCAGCCCCAGCATTTT	CASSPPGGGEYQPQHF
NA	many	TRBV27	TRBJ2-1	TGTGCCACCAGACGGTACAATGAGCAGTTCTTC	CATRRYNEQFF
TRBD2	NA	TRBV15	TRBJ2-1	TGTGCCACCAGCAGAGGTGGGACTAGCTACAATGAGCAGTTCTTC	CATSRGGTSYNEQFF
TRBD1	many	TRBV29-1	TRBJ1-2	TGCAGCGTCGTAGCCCTCGGACAGGGGGCGTCCGGTTATGGCTACACCTTC	CSVVALGQGASGYGYTF
TRBD1	many	TRBV10-3	TRBJ1-3	TGTGCCATCGGTGGGACAGGGGAAGGAACGCCTGGAAACACCATATATTTT	CAIGGTGEGTPGNTIYF
NA	few	TRBV7-9	TRBJ2-7	TGTGCCAGCAGCTTAGATTGGGGGACGGATTCCTACGAGCAGTACTTC	CASSLDWGTDSYEQYF
NA	few	TRBV24-1	TRBJ1-2	TGTGCCACCAGTGATCCACCGCACGACTATGGCTACACCTTC	CATSDPPHDYGYTF
NA	few	TRBV5-1	TRBJ2-7	TGCGCCAGCAGCTTGTTGGCTCTGACTTCTAGCTCCTACGAGCAGTACTTC	CASSLLALTSSSYEQYF
NA	NA	TRBV3-1	TRBJ2-3	TGTGCCAGCAGCCAAGTGTCGTTACGGGGATCGACAGATACGCAGTATTTT	CASSQVSLRGSTDTQYF
TRBD2	few	TRBV28	TRBJ2-7	TGTGCCAGCAACCCTCGGGGGGACCCCCGCGGATACGAGCAGTACTTC	CASNPRGDPRGYEQYF
TRBD1	NA	TRBV9	TRBJ2-3	TGTGCCAGCAGCGAGGGGACAGGGGAGTATACGCAGTATTTT	CASSEGTGEYTQYF
NA	NA	TRBV7-9	TRBJ2-7	TGTGCCAGCATCCTAACAGGTCAAGGCGAGCAGTACTTC	CASILTGQGEQYF
TRBD2	many	TRBV3-1	TRBJ2-5	TGTGCCAGCAGCCAAGGGGTTAGCGGGAGCTCCGAGACCCAGTACTTC	CASSQGVSGSSETQYF
NA	many	TRBV5-6	TRBJ2-1	TGTGCCAGCAGCTCGCTCAACAATGAGCAGTTCTTC	CASSSLNNEQFF
NA	many	TRBV24-1	TRBJ2-7	TGTGCCACCAGTGATGCAGGGTTATGGTTC	CATSDAGLWF
NA	few	TRBV5-1	TRBJ2-7	TGCGCCAGCAGCAGTACAGGGTATGGCTACGAGCAGTACTTC	CASSSTGYGYEQYF
NA	few	TRBV3-1	TRBJ2-3	TGTGCCAGCAGCCAAGGCGGGGATTGGATTTTGACAGATACGCAGTATTTT	CASSQGGDWILTDTQYF
TRBD2	few	TRBV9	TRBJ2-1	TGTGCCAGCAGCGTCGGAAGTCTAGCGGGAGGGGGGGGAGAGCAGTTCTTC	CASSVGSLAGGGGEQFF
TRBD1	many	TRBV29-1	TRBJ2-7	TGCAGCGGGGGACAGGGTTACGAGCAGTACTTC	CSGGQGYEQYF
NA	NA	TRBV15	TRBJ1-2	TGTGCCACCAGCCGCGACAGCTTAAGCTATGGCTACACCTTC	CATSRDSLSYGYTF
NA	many	TRBV12-3/TRBV12-4	TRBJ2-7	TGTGCCAGCAGCTTAGCAGGGGCCTACGAGCAGTACTTC	CASSLAGAYEQYF
TRBD2	many	TRBV6-1	TRBJ2-5	TGTGCCAGCAGCCTCCTAGCGGGAGGGAGAGAGACCCAGTACTTC	CASSLLAGGRETQYF
NA	NA	TRBV25-1	TRBJ2-2	TGTGCCAGCAGTGATTCCCGGAGGAACACCGGGGAGCTGTTTTTT	CASSDSRRNTGELFF
NA	many	TRBV29-1	TRBJ1-2	TGCAGCGTTGATGATGGGGCAAGCGGCTACACCTTC	CSVDDGASGYTF
NA	many	TRBV5-1	TRBJ2-1	TGCGCCAGCAGCTCCCAGCGTGGAGTATGGAATGAGCAGTTCTTC	CASSSQRGVWNEQFF
NA	many	TRBV18	TRBJ2-5	TGTGCCAGCTCACCTCTTGCATGGGGGGAGACCCAGTACTTC	CASSPLAWGETQYF
NA	few	TRBV21-1	TRBJ1-2	TGTGCCAGCACCTCACTAGACTATGGCTACACCTTC	CASTSLDYGYTF
NA	NA	TRBV12-3/TRBV12-4	TRBJ1-5	TGTGCCAGCAGTTCTGGGGGGCGAGGTCAGCCCCAGCATTTT	CASSSGGRGQPQHF
NA	NA	TRBV19	TRBJ2-7	TGTGCCAGTAGTATGGGCCGGACTTTCGCCGAGCAGTACTTC	CASSMGRTFAEQYF
NA	once	TRBV24-1	TRBJ2-1	TGTGCCACCAGTGATTTGAGGACAGCCAATGAGCAGTTCTTC	CATSDLRTANEQFF
TRBD2	many	TRBV15	TRBJ2-1	TGTGCCACCAGCAGAGAACTAGCGGGAGGCGACAATGAGCAGTTCTTC	CATSRELAGGDNEQFF
NA	NA	TRBV5-1	TRBJ1-1	TGCGCCAGCAGCTCGGGAGGGACGCCCCTGCGGACTGAAGCTTTCTTT	CASSSGGTPLRTEAFF
NA	few	TRBV3-1	TRBJ1-1	TGTGCCAGCAGCCTCCACCGGGACTCTGAAGCTTTCTTT	CASSLHRDSEAFF
NA	NA	TRBV6-2/TRBV6-3	TRBJ2-7	TGTGCCAGCAGCTGGACGGTCTACGAGCAGTACTTC	CASSWTVYEQYF
TRBD1	NA	TRBV28	TRBJ2-3	TGTGCCAGCAGTCCGACAGGGCGGGTCACAGATACGCAGTATTTT	CASSPTGRVTDTQYF
NA	few	TRBV20-1	TRBJ1-3	TGCAGTGCTAGCATGGGCCATGGAAACACCATATATTTT	CSASMGHGNTIYF
NA	NA	TRBV20-1	TRBJ2-1	TGCAGTGCTAGGGCCCTCCCGGGACTCGAAACCGAGCAGTTCTTC	CSARALPGLETEQFF
NA	NA	TRBV27	TRBJ2-7	TGTGCCAGCATGGACTACAAAAGCTCCTACGAGCAGTACTTC	CASMDYKSSYEQYF